This T cell receptor beta chain originates from a study of shared T cell receptors in the human thymus. Sequencing used immunoSEQ multiplex PCR; TCRdb keeps in-frame clones, though not all of them. The sample includes 450,000 to 650,000 clones, about four fifths seen only once; the top ten take about 0.012%. CDR3 length: 12 amino acids. V lost 2 bases and J lost 3, with 5 bases in between. The germline CDR1 and CDR2 sequences are ENHRY and SYGVKD. These same data were also listed under a study on human thymus T cells. That work adds: Having corrective surgery for congenital heart defects, healthy Finnish infants were the ones who donated. Corrective cardiac operations yielded the resected thymus tissue. Repertoires sampled from thymus and blood appeared biased in V and J gene usage.

The chain couples TRBV10-3 to TRBJ2-7; D is undetermined. The sequence was obtained from a boy younger than two with a congenital heart defect. Sequencing was performed on thymocytes. CDR3 nucleotide sequence: TGTGCCATCAGTGAGGGCAGCTACGAGCAGTACTTC. It encodes CAISEGSYEQYF.